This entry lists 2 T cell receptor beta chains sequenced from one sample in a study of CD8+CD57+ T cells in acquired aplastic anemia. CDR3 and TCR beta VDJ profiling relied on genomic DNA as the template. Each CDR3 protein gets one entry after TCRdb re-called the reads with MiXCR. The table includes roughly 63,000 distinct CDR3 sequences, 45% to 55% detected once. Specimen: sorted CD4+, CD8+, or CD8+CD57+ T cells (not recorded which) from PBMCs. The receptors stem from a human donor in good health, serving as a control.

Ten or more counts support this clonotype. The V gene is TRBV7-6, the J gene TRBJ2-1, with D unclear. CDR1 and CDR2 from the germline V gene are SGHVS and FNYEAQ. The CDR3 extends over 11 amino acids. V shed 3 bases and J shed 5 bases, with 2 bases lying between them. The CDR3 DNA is TGTGCCAGCAGCTTCAACAATGAGCAGTTCTTC. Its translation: CASSFNNEQFF.

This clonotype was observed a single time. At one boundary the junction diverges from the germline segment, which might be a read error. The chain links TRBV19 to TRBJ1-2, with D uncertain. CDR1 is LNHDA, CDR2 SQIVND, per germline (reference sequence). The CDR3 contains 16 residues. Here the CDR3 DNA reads TGTGCCAGTCGTATTTTAGCCGTGGGCTGGAGCTATGGCTACACCTTC. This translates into CASRILAVGWSYGYTF. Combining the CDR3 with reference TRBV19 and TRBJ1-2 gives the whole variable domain DGGITQSPKYLFRKEGQNVTLSCEQNLNHDAMYWYRQDPGQGLRLIYYSQIVNDFQKGDIAEGYSVSREKKESFPLTVTSAQKNPTAFYLCASRILAVGWSYGYTFGSGTRLTVV.